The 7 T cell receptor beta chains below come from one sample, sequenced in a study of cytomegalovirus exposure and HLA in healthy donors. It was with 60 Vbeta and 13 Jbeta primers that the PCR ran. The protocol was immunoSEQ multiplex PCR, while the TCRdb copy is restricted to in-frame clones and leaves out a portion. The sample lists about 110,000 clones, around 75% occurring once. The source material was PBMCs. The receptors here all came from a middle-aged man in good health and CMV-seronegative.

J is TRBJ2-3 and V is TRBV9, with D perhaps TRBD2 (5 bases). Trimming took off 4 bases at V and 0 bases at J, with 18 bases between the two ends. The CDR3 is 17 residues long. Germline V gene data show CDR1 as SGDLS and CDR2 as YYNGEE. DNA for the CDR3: TGTGCCAGCAGCCTCCCTTCCGGAGGTCCTAGCACAGATACGCAGTATTTT. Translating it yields CASSLPSGGPSTDTQYF.

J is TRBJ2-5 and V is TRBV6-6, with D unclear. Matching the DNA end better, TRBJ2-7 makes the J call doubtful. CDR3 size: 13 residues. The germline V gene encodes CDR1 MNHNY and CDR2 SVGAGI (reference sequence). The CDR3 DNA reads TGTGCCAGCAGTTACAGTATTTCCTACGAGCAGTACTTC. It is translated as CASSYSISYEQYF.

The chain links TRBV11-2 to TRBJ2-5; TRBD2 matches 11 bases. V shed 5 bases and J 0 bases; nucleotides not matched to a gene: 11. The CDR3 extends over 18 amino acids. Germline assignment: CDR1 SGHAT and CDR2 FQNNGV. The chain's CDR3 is CASSLRLAGNRYQETQYF. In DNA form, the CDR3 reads TGTGCCAGCAGCCTCCGACTAGCGGGGAATCGGTACCAAGAGACCCAGTACTTC.

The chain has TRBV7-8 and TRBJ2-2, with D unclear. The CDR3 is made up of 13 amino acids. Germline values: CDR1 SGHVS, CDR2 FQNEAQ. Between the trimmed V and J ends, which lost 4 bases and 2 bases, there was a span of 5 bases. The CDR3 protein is CASSSINTGELFF. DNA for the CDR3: TGTGCCAGCAGCTCAATTAACACCGGGGAGCTGTTTTTT.

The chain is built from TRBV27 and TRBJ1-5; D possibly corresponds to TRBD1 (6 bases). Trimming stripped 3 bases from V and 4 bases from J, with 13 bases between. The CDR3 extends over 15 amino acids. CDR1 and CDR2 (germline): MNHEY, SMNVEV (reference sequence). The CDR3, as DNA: TGTGCCAGCAGTTTTGCCGGACAGCTGAATCAGCCCCAGCATTTT. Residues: CASSFAGQLNQPQHF.

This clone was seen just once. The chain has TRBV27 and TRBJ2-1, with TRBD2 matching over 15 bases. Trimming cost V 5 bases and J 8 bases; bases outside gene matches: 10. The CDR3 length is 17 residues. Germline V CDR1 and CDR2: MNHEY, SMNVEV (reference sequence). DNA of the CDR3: TGTGCCAGCAGTCTACCTGGACTAGCGGGGGGGATACATGAGCAGTTCTTC. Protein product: CASSLPGLAGGIHEQFF.

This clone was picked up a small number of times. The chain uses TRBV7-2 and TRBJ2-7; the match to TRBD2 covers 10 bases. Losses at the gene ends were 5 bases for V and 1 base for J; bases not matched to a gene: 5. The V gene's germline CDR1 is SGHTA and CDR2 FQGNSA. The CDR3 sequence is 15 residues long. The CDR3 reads CASSPSGGPSYEQYF. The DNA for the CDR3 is TGTGCCAGCAGCCCTAGCGGGGGCCCTTCCTACGAGCAGTACTTC.